Below are 30 T cell receptor beta chains sequenced from a single sample in a study of cytomegalovirus exposure and HLA in healthy donors. In the PCR, 60 Vbeta and 13 Jbeta primers were used. Here immunoSEQ multiplex PCR was the method, and the copy in TCRdb shows in-frame clones only, minus some. The sample holds some 120,000 clones. The sample was PBMCs. Every receptor here comes from a young man in good health and CMV-seronegative.

J is TRBJ1-5 and V is TRBV7-6, with D possibly matching TRBD1 (5 bases). Deletions cut 1 base from V and 7 bases from J, with 8 bases between. CDR3 length: 13 residues. Germline V lookup: CDR1 SGHVS, CDR2 FNYEAQ. The CDR3 DNA sequence: TGTGCCAGCAGCTTAGGAAGGGGACAGCCCCAGCATTTT. Its translation: CASSLGRGQPQHF.

The chain uses TRBV2 and TRBJ1-2, with 12 bases aligning to TRBD1. The germline gives CDR1 SNHLY, CDR2 FYNNEI. Germline trimming cut 4 bases from V and 4 bases from J; bases unmatched to any gene: 7. The CDR3 length is 16 residues. CDR3 bases: TGTGCCAGCAGTGGGGACAGGGGGCTCCGGAGCTATGGCTACACCTTC. Protein sequence: CASSGDRGLRSYGYTF.

The chain combines TRBV6-5 with TRBJ1-2; D ambiguous. The CDR3 loop spans 13 amino acids. V lost 10 bases and J 0 bases, leaving 12 bases between the germline ends. Germline-derived CDR1 and CDR2 are MNHEY and SVGAGI. DNA of the CDR3: TGTGCCATACAGCAGTCTCCTAACTATGGCTACACCTTC. Protein product: CAIQQSPNYGYTF.

The gene calls are TRBV19 and TRBJ2-4; 11 bases are shared with TRBD2. V was pared by 5 bases and J by 1 base, with 4 bases of the junction left unmatched. From germline, CDR1 is LNHDA and CDR2 SQIVND (reference sequence). This CDR3 spans 16 amino acids. As DNA, the CDR3 is TGTGCCAGTAGTCAGTGGACTAGCGGGGCCAAAAACATTCAGTACTTC. Encoded protein: CASSQWTSGAKNIQYF. Together with reference TRBV19 and TRBJ2-4, the CDR3 gives the full variable domain: DGGITQSPKYLFRKEGQNVTLSCEQNLNHDAMYWYRQDPGQGLRLIYYSQIVNDFQKGDIAEGYSVSREKKESFPLTVTSAQKNPTAFYLCASSQWTSGAKNIQYFGAGTRLSVL.

The rearrangement links TRBV19 to TRBJ2-7, with TRBD1 as a possible D gene (5 bases). The germline V gene encodes CDR1 LNHDA and CDR2 SQIVND (reference sequence). The germline V and J ends were trimmed by 9 bases and 3 bases, with 15 bases remaining between them. The CDR3 has 13 residues. The CDR3 reads CASQTSRGYEQYF. Written as DNA, the CDR3 is TGTGCCAGCCAAACCTCTAGGGGCTACGAGCAGTACTTC.

This chain joins TRBV29-1 and TRBJ2-7; 9 nucleotides line up with TRBD1. This CDR3 comprises 13 residues. The germline gives CDR1 SQVTM, CDR2 ANQGSEA. V was pared by 6 bases and J by 3 bases, with 6 bases of the junction left unmatched. The CDR3 nucleotides read TGCAGCGTCACCGGGACAGGGCTCTACGAGCAGTACTTC. Amino acids: CSVTGTGLYEQYF.

As for this clone: One junction end does not reproduce the germline sequence, and a read error may be involved. CDR3 loop: CAGSLRQANSPLHF. The CDR3 region has the DNA TGTGCCGGCAGCTTACGCCAGGCTAATTCACCCCTCCACTTT. V and J are TRBV7-9 and TRBJ1-6; D is unresolved. The CDR3 covers 14 residues. Germline values: CDR1 SEHNR, CDR2 FQNEAQ (reference sequence).

Concerning this clone: Different DNA sequences within this sample yield the same CDR3. The V call is TRBV7-9, the J call TRBJ2-2; D not resolved. The germline V gene encodes CDR1 SEHNR and CDR2 FQNEAQ (reference sequence). With 5 bases removed from V and 4 bases from J, the gap between germline ends came to 14 bases. This CDR3 is 15 amino acids long. The CDR3 protein is CASSPLGDSTGELFF. The CDR3 bases are TGTGCCAGCAGCCCACTTGGTGATTCCACCGGGGAGCTGTTTTTT.

CDR3 bases: TGTGCCATCAGTGTAGAGGTTAGCAATCAGCCCCAGCATTTT. It yields the protein CAISVEVSNQPQHF. The V gene is TRBV10-3, the J gene TRBJ1-5; no reliable D call. This CDR3 is 14 amino acids long. Trimming left V 4 bases short and J 0 bases short, with 7 bases between. Germline V gene lookup returns CDR1 ENHRY and CDR2 SYGVKD.

This chain links TRBV5-4 with TRBJ1-2; TRBD1 agrees at 10 bases. The CDR3 covers 16 residues. The ends lost 4 bases at V and 4 bases at J; junction bases unmatched: 10. CDR1 is SGHNT and CDR2 is YYREEE in the germline V gene (reference sequence). CDR3 nucleotide sequence: TGTGCCAGCAGCGGGACAGGGGCCGCCTGGGGCTATGGCTACACCTTC. Translating it yields CASSGTGAAWGYGYTF.

V is TRBV5-4 and J is TRBJ2-3; a weak D match, TRBD1 (7 bases). The germline CDR1 and CDR2 sequences are SGHNT and YYREEE (reference sequence). This CDR3 region has 16 residues. Trimming cost V 4 bases and J 3 bases, with 18 bases left between them. The CDR3 loop reads CASSGGDRGWTDTQYF. In DNA form, the CDR3 reads TGTGCCAGCAGCGGCGGGGACAGAGGTTGGACAGATACGCAGTATTTT.

V is TRBV27 and J is TRBJ2-5, with 9 nucleotides matching TRBD2. The length of the CDR3 is 16 residues. Per the germline V gene, CDR1 is MNHEY and CDR2 is SMNVEV (reference sequence). J gave up 1 base and V 2 bases, and 5 bases lay outside the gene matches. CDR3 amino acids: CASSLVAGEIQETQYF. DNA for the CDR3: TGTGCCAGCAGTTTAGTAGCGGGGGAGATCCAAGAGACCCAGTACTTC.

Here the CDR3 reads CAWIHDRSYEQYF. CDR3 DNA sequence: TGTGCCTGGATTCACGACAGGAGCTACGAGCAGTACTTC. This rearrangement joins TRBV30 to TRBJ2-7; TRBD1 might be the D (6 bases). This CDR3 spans 13 amino acids. Trimming took off 4 bases at V and 3 bases at J, with 13 bases between the two ends. CDR1 is GTSNPN, CDR2 SVGIG, per germline (reference sequence). The whole variable domain, filled in from reference TRBV30 and TRBJ2-7, reads SQTIHQWPATLVQPVGSPLSLECTVEGTSNPNLYWYRQAAGRGLQLLFYSVGIGQISSEVPQNLSASRPQDRQFILSSKKLLLSDSGFYLCAWIHDRSYEQYFGPGTRLTVT.

The genes are TRBV5-1 and TRBJ2-7; 10 nucleotides agree with TRBD1. Germline-derived CDR1 and CDR2 are SGHRS and YFSETQ. V lost 0 bases to trimming and J lost 0 bases; unmatched junction nucleotides: 3. The CDR3 is 16 residues long. CDR3 protein: CASSLAGQGVSYEQYF. CDR3 in DNA: TGCGCCAGCAGCTTGGCCGGACAGGGGGTCTCCTACGAGCAGTACTTC.

The genes are TRBV6-6 and TRBJ1-6, with 7 bases aligning to TRBD1. This CDR3 has 14 residues. CDR1 and CDR2 (germline): MNHNY, SVGAGI (reference sequence). V lost 4 bases, J lost 10 bases, and 7 bases stayed unmatched. The CDR3 reads CASSSTQGESPLHF. The CDR3 region has the DNA TGTGCCAGCAGTTCTACCCAGGGGGAATCACCCCTCCACTTT.

V and J are TRBV2 and TRBJ1-2, with TRBD1 matching 10 bases. The CDR3 consists of 14 residues. Germline V CDR1 and CDR2: SNHLY, FYNNEI. Unmatched junction bases numbered 0, after V lost 0 bases and J lost 5 bases. The CDR3 here is CASSEAGQGYGYTF. The CDR3 region has the DNA TGTGCCAGCAGTGAAGCGGGACAGGGGTATGGCTACACCTTC.

The chain employs TRBV29-1 and TRBJ2-5; 9 nucleotides match TRBD1. J gave up 3 bases and V 7 bases, and 6 bases lay outside the gene matches. Germline assignment: CDR1 SQVTM and CDR2 ANQGSEA. The CDR3 extends over 13 amino acids. CDR3 in amino acids: CSGETGGKETQYF. The CDR3 bases are TGCAGCGGCGAGACAGGGGGTAAAGAGACCCAGTACTTC.

The chain recombines TRBV6-6 with TRBJ2-2, with 7 bases that match TRBD2. The CDR3 spans 15 residues. CDR1 and CDR2 from the germline V gene are MNHNY and SVGAGI (reference sequence). With V trimmed by 4 bases and J by 3 bases, 5 bases remained unmatched. The CDR3 here is CASSFMSGDTGELFF. CDR3 bases: TGTGCCAGCAGTTTCATGAGCGGGGACACCGGGGAGCTGTTTTTT.

The J gene is TRBJ2-2, the V gene TRBV28, with TRBD1 as a possible D gene (6 bases). Trimming took 8 bases from V and 7 from J, leaving 23 bases between them. This CDR3 has 16 residues. Germline V gene data show CDR1 as MDHEN and CDR2 as SYDVKM. CDR3 DNA sequence: TGTGCCAGCGTGTCCTTAAGCTGGAAAGGGGGCGGGGAGCTGTTTTTT. It codes for CASVSLSWKGGGELFF.

The rearrangement links TRBV5-1 to TRBJ2-1; 8 nucleotides match TRBD2. This CDR3 spans 17 amino acids. V lost 1 base, J lost 0 bases, and 6 bases stayed unmatched. Looked up from germline, CDR1 is SGHRS and CDR2 is YFSETQ. The CDR3 nucleotides are TGCGCCAGCAGCTTGAGGCTAGCGGGTCGCTCCTACAATGAGCAGTTCTTC. Amino acids: CASSLRLAGRSYNEQFF.

The V call is TRBV7-8, the J call TRBJ2-7; 13 nucleotides match TRBD2. Germline CDR1 and CDR2: SGHVS and FQNEAQ. The ends lost 5 bases at V and 7 bases at J; junction bases unmatched: 5. This CDR3 has 14 amino acids. The CDR3 nucleotides read TGTGCCAGCAGCCCCGGGACTAGCGGGGCTGAGCAGTACTTC. Translation: CASSPGTSGAEQYF.

The rearrangement links TRBV19 to TRBJ1-6; D not certain. V lost 3 bases and J 9 bases, leaving 12 bases between the germline ends. Germline CDR1 LNHDA, CDR2 SQIVND (reference sequence). The CDR3 extends over 14 amino acids. The CDR3 is CASSISGWGSPLHF. The CDR3 nucleotides read TGTGCCAGTAGTATTAGCGGGTGGGGTTCACCCCTCCACTTT.

The chain uses TRBV6-6 and TRBJ2-1, with a weak D call TRBD1 (6 bases). This CDR3 has 13 residues. CDR1 and CDR2 (germline): MNHNY, SVGAGI (reference sequence). Trimming stripped 10 bases from V and 3 bases from J, with 13 bases between. The CDR3 nucleotides read TGTGCCACCGAGCAGGGGAGCTACAATGAGCAGTTCTTC. Its translation: CATEQGSYNEQFF.

The V gene is TRBV2, the J gene TRBJ1-1; D perhaps matches TRBD1 (5 bases). Trimming took 9 bases from V and 1 from J, leaving 12 bases between them. The CDR3 extends over 13 amino acids. CDR1 is SNHLY, CDR2 FYNNEI, per germline. CDR3 protein: CARGGAGNTEAFF. CDR3 coding DNA: TGTGCCAGAGGCGGGGCAGGGAACACTGAAGCTTTCTTT.

The chain couples TRBV18 to TRBJ1-5; no reliable D call. Trimming stripped 5 bases from V and 6 bases from J, with 14 bases between. CDR1 is KGHSH, CDR2 LQKENI, per germline. CDR3 length: 14 amino acids. CDR3 region: CASSTGLFGQPQHF. CDR3 sequence (DNA): TGTGCCAGCTCAACGGGGTTATTTGGTCAGCCCCAGCATTTT. The entire variable domain, with the rest obtained from reference TRBV18 and TRBJ1-5, is as follows: NAGVMQNPRHLVRRRGQEARLRCSPMKGHSHVYWYRQLPEEGLKFMVYLQKENIIDESGMPKERFSAEFPKEGPSILRIQQVVRGDSAAYFCASSTGLFGQPQHFGDGTRLSIL.

The chain employs TRBV19 and TRBJ1-2, with unresolved D. The V gene lost 1 base and the J gene lost 8 bases, with 14 bases spanning the gap. Germline assignment: CDR1 LNHDA and CDR2 SQIVND (reference sequence). CDR3 length: 14 amino acids. This CDR3 is CASSIGRSGSGYTF. The DNA for the CDR3 is TGTGCCAGTAGTATAGGGCGGTCGGGGAGCGGCTACACCTTC.

The chain has TRBV12-5 and TRBJ2-1; TRBD2 matches 9 bases. This CDR3 region has 15 residues. V was pared by 5 bases and J by 7 bases, with 9 bases of the junction left unmatched. The V gene's germline CDR1 is LGHNT and CDR2 FRNRAP. CDR3 coding DNA: TGTGCTAGTGGTCCCCGAGGTAGCGGGAGAAATGAGCAGTTCTTC. Its translation: CASGPRGSGRNEQFF.

The rearrangement links TRBV13 to TRBJ2-5; 9 nucleotides line up with TRBD1. The closer fit of TRBJ2-7 to the DNA end suggests the J call may be wrong. The CDR3 sequence is 15 residues long. CDR1 and CDR2 (germline): PRHDT, FYEKMQ (reference sequence). The chain's CDR3 is CASSRPGQGVYEQYF. As DNA, the CDR3 is TGTGCCAGCAGCCGACCGGGACAGGGTGTCTACGAGCAGTACTTC.

The chain is built from TRBV5-5 and TRBJ2-1, with 8 bases that match TRBD2. The CDR3 consists of 15 residues. The V gene end was trimmed by 0 bases and the J gene end by 4 bases; junction bases not matched to a gene: 3. From germline, CDR1 is SGHKS and CDR2 YYEKEE (reference sequence). This chain's CDR3 is CASSLAASGYNEQFF. CDR3 in DNA: TGTGCCAGCAGCTTGGCGGCTAGCGGGTACAATGAGCAGTTCTTC. Looking up the rest from reference TRBV5-5 and TRBJ2-1 gives the full variable domain: DAGVTQSPTHLIKTRGQQVTLRCSPISGHKSVSWYQQVLGQGPQFIFQYYEKEERGRGNFPDRFSARQFPNYSSELNVNALLLGDSALYLCASSLAASGYNEQFFGPGTRLTVL.

The genes are TRBV6-4 and TRBJ1-1, with D unclear. The CDR3 is made up of 11 amino acids. Germline CDR1 MRHNA, CDR2 SNTAGT. V was cut by 6 bases and J by 2 bases, with 4 bases left in between. The CDR3 region is CASRYNTEAFF. The CDR3 DNA reads as TGTGCCAGCAGGTATAACACTGAAGCTTTCTTT.